This T cell receptor beta chain was sequenced for a study of blood T cell repertoires in COVID-19. This clone has only one observation. This CDR3 has 12 amino acids. Between the trimmed V and J ends, which lost 5 bases and 9 bases, there was a span of 14 bases. TCRdb's table, derived via immunoSEQ multiplex PCR, lists solely in-frame clones and lacks some. The table records more than 200,000 clones, roughly 90% of them present only once. Specimen: peripheral blood. This receptor was identified in an older man with acute or convalescent COVID-19. The V and J genes are TRBV12-3 or TRBV12-4 and TRBJ2-7; D might be TRBD1 (6 bases). The CDR3 sequence is CASSTPTGTQYF. CDR3 nucleotide sequence: TGTGCCAGCAGTACCCCAACAGGGACGCAGTACTTC.